The 32 T cell receptor beta chains in this list originate from one sample, sequenced in a study of regulatory T cells in long-lasting Graves disease (dated by TCRdb to the early 2020s). The sample's time point label, decoded: newly diagnosed GD, antithyroid drugs for less than 3 months. For both TCR sequencing and RNA sequencing, RNA was extracted from PBMCs using TRIzol. The receptor library was made with multiplex PCR. Sequenced on an Illumina HiSeq 4000. CDR3 regions were amplified by Arm-PCR with iRepertoire HTBI primers to construct TCR beta libraries. TCRdb itself trimmed the public reads at Q25 with fastp, ran MiXCR and retained productive beta chains. Rows with a matching CDR3 protein are joined into one entry that keeps the most common DNA and genes. Across this sample there are around 450,000 distinct CDR3 sequences, with under 15% seen only once. The top ten constitute approximately 15% of the sample.

Another study also made use of these data, one on T cells in Graves' hyperthyroidism and ophthalmopathy.

The sequences come from peripheral blood mononuclear cells (PBMCs), collected at new diagnosis, from a patient treated with antithyroid drugs. The receptors were gathered from a woman aged 25 to 45 with Graves disease. Donor details come from another sample of the same person, matched by shared clones.

In this sample, this clonotype turned up a few times. J is TRBJ2-1 and V is TRBV19; tentatively, D is TRBD2 (6 bases). This CDR3 spans 14 amino acids. Trimming took off 2 bases at V and 6 bases at J, with 11 bases between the two ends. CDR1 LNHDA and CDR2 SQIVND come from the germline V gene (reference sequence). CDR3 nucleotide sequence: TGTGCCAGTAGTATACAATGGGGAGGCAATGAGCAGTTCTTC. It yields the protein CASSIQWGGNEQFF.

The sample holds many counts of this clonotype. In DNA, the CDR3 is TGTGCCAGCAGCCACCCGACTAGCGGGAGTACAGATACGCAGTATTTT. It translates to CASSHPTSGSTDTQYF. The gene calls are TRBV13 and TRBJ2-3, with 12 bases identical to TRBD2. V trimming: 5 bases; J trimming: 3 bases; junction bases outside the gene matches: 6. The CDR3 is 16 amino acids. Germline V lookup: CDR1 PRHDT, CDR2 FYEKMQ (reference sequence). The variable domain in full, completed from reference TRBV13 and TRBJ2-3, reads AAGVIQSPRHLIKEKRETATLKCYPIPRHDTVYWYQQGPGQDPQFLISFYEKMQSDKGSIPDRFSAQQFSDYHSELNMSSLELGDSALYFCASSHPTSGSTDTQYFGPGTRLTVL.

This clonotype was counted at least ten times. V gene TRBV6-9 combines with J gene TRBJ1-1; D is unclear. The V end was cut by 3 bases, the J end by 0 bases, with 14 bases between. Germline-derived CDR1 and CDR2 are MNHGY and SVAAGI. The CDR3 has 16 residues. CDR3 amino acids: CASSYSGGSMNTEAFF. Written as DNA, the CDR3 is TGTGCCAGCAGTTACTCAGGAGGGTCGATGAACACTGAAGCTTTCTTT.

The chain couples TRBV30 to TRBJ2-1; TRBD2 agrees at 7 bases. The trim removed 5 bases at V and 4 bases at J, leaving 5 bases unmatched. CDR1 and CDR2 from the germline V gene are GTSNPN and SVGIG (reference sequence). The CDR3 totals 13 residues. The CDR3 DNA is TGTGCCTGGGGACTAGTCGAGTACAATGAGCAGTTCTTC. This codes for CAWGLVEYNEQFF.

This clonotype came up a few times. A much larger clonotype is one base distant, so this may be a read error. The rearrangement links TRBV3-1 to TRBJ2-1; 12 positions match TRBD2. The last part of the DNA fits TRBJ2-7 better; the J call may be wrong. The germline V gene has CDR1 LGHDT and CDR2 YNNKEL (reference sequence). This CDR3 comprises 15 residues. CDR3 protein: CASSPQTSGRNEQYF. CDR3 nucleotide sequence: TGTGCCAGCAGCCCCCAGACTAGCGGGAGAAATGAGCAGTACTTC.

The CDR3 DNA follows: TGTGCCAGCAGTTTTAGTGTGTCGAACACTGAAGCTTTCTTT. This codes for CASSFSVSNTEAFF. V is TRBV12-3 or TRBV12-4 and J is TRBJ1-1; no definite D call. This CDR3 is built from 14 residues. Trimming shortened V by 3 bases and J by 1 base, and 9 bases separated the two germline ends.

This clonotype showed up just a few times. The chain combines TRBV27 with TRBJ2-1; TRBD1 agrees at 7 bases. V shed 6 bases and J 1 base; nucleotides not matched to a gene: 6. Germline CDR1 MNHEY, CDR2 SMNVEV (reference sequence). The CDR3 extends over 15 amino acids. For the CDR3, the DNA is TGTGCCAGCAGCAACGAGGGGGCATCCTACAATGAGCAGTTCTTC. This translates into CASSNEGASYNEQFF.

This clonotype showed up many times. The chain recombines TRBV7-2 with TRBJ2-7, with D perhaps TRBD1 (6 bases). The CDR3 contains 14 residues. Germline V lookup: CDR1 SGHTA, CDR2 FQGNSA. Trimming cost V 2 bases and J 0 bases, with 8 bases left between them. The CDR3 here is CASSLRDNSYEQYF. CDR3 bases: TGTGCCAGCAGCTTAAGGGACAACTCCTACGAGCAGTACTTC.

This clonotype was detected once. V is TRBV19 and J is TRBJ2-2; D is unclear. Germline V gene data show CDR1 as LNHDA and CDR2 as SQIVND (reference sequence). V dropped 9 bases and J dropped 1 base, with 15 bases sitting between them. CDR3 length equals 15 residues. The CDR3 nucleotides are TGTGCCAGCCTAAAGGAGCCAAAGAACACCGGGGAGCTGTTTTTT. It codes for CASLKEPKNTGELFF.

This clonotype was seen many times. The chain uses TRBV20-1 and TRBJ2-5; D remains unclear. V gave up 3 bases and J gave up 5 bases, with 4 bases separating them. From germline, CDR1 is DFQATT and CDR2 SNEGSKA (reference sequence). This CDR3 region has 10 residues. In nucleotides, the CDR3 is TGCAGTGCTAGTGGTGAGACCCAGTACTTC. Its protein is CSASGETQYF.

This clonotype showed up many times. The chain is built from TRBV12-3 or TRBV12-4 and TRBJ1-1; 7 bases line up with TRBD1. This CDR3 spans 15 amino acids. Trimming at V came to 4 bases and at J to 7 bases, leaving 12 bases not matched to a gene. CDR3 DNA: TGTGCCAGCAGTTCTCGGACAGGCCAGCCCTTTGAAGCTTTCTTT. As protein: CASSSRTGQPFEAFF.

CDR3 in amino acids: CASSRKLAGATDTQYF. The DNA of the CDR3 is TGTGCCAGCAGCCGGAAACTAGCGGGAGCTACAGATACGCAGTATTTT. The chain couples TRBV3-1 to TRBJ2-3, with TRBD2 matching 11 bases. Germline V gene data show CDR1 as LGHDT and CDR2 as YNNKEL (reference sequence). Unmatched junction bases numbered 6, after V lost 4 bases and J lost 3 bases. The CDR3 sequence is 16 residues long.

The rearrangement uses TRBV6-1 and TRBJ1-3, with D unclear. Germline V lookup: CDR1 MNHNS, CDR2 SASEGT. V was pared by 7 bases and J by 4 bases, with 11 bases between. The CDR3 extends over 13 amino acids. CDR3 amino acids: CASTPRLGNTIYF. The DNA for the CDR3 is TGTGCCAGCACCCCCCGGTTGGGAAACACCATATATTTT.

This clonotype was seen more than once but under ten times. The chain joins TRBV24-1 to TRBJ2-3; D unresolved. The CDR3 is 17 residues long. V was shortened by 3 bases and J by 1 base, with 16 bases between the two germline ends. Germline CDR1 is KGHDR and CDR2 is SFDVKD. CDR3 amino acids: CATSDAKIPRGTDTQYF. The CDR3 DNA is TGTGCCACCAGTGATGCCAAGATCCCTCGGGGCACAGATACGCAGTATTTT.

This clonotype was counted ten times or more. The chain recombines TRBV12-3 or TRBV12-4 with TRBJ2-1, with 8 bases that match TRBD1. The J segment lost 6 bases and the V segment lost 5 bases, leaving 9 bases of the junction unmatched. The CDR3 is 15 amino acids. For the CDR3, the DNA is TGTGCCAGCAGTCTATTACAGGGGGTCCGCAATGAGCAGTTCTTC. Protein sequence: CASSLLQGVRNEQFF.

The sample holds a few counts of this clonotype. The chain uses TRBV7-3 and TRBJ2-1; D tentatively reads TRBD1 or TRBD2 (6 bases each). This CDR3 contains 17 residues. Germline lookup yields CDR1 SGHTA and CDR2 FQGTGA. The V end was cut by 0 bases, the J end by 3 bases, with 15 bases between. CDR3 sequence (DNA): TGTGCCAGCAGCTTAACGGAGGGGGTTGTGGTCTACAATGAGCAGTTCTTC. It specifies CASSLTEGVVVYNEQFF.

This clonotype was picked up a small number of times. The chain is built from TRBV6-5 and TRBJ1-1; D perhaps matches TRBD1 (5 bases). Trimming stripped 2 bases from V and 0 bases from J, with 7 bases between. Germline CDR1 is MNHEY and CDR2 is SVGAGI. This CDR3 comprises 14 residues. The CDR3 sequence is CASSYDRMNTEAFF. The DNA of the CDR3 is TGTGCCAGCAGTTACGACAGAATGAACACTGAAGCTTTCTTT.

At least ten counts were recorded for this clonotype. The rearrangement uses TRBV18 and TRBJ2-7; the D is unclear. There are 13 residues in the CDR3. Trimming stripped 2 bases from V and 1 base from J, with 6 bases between. Germline lookup yields CDR1 KGHSH and CDR2 LQKENI. CDR3 in DNA: TGTGCCAGCTCACCAAAAGGATCCTACGAGCAGTACTTC. Amino acids: CASSPKGSYEQYF. Based on the CDR3 plus reference TRBV18 and TRBJ2-7, the full variable domain is NAGVMQNPRHLVRRRGQEARLRCSPMKGHSHVYWYRQLPEEGLKFMVYLQKENIIDESGMPKERFSAEFPKEGPSILRIQQVVRGDSAAYFCASSPKGSYEQYFGPGTRLTVT.

This clonotype was found many times. The chain couples TRBV12-3 or TRBV12-4 to TRBJ2-3; 7 bases map to TRBD2. V was pared by 5 bases and J by 2 bases, with 10 bases of the junction left unmatched. The CDR3 runs 16 residues. The DNA for the CDR3 is TGTGCCAGCAGTCTCCTGACTAGCTGGTTCACAGATACGCAGTATTTT. Translated: CASSLLTSWFTDTQYF.

This clonotype appeared many times. The rearrangement uses TRBV28 and TRBJ1-5; D gene uncertain. CDR3 length: 12 amino acids. Trimming removed 6 bases at V and 6 bases at J, with 9 bases between. CDR1 is MDHEN and CDR2 is SYDVKM in the germline V gene. In DNA, the CDR3 is TGTGCCAGCAGCCTACGGGCTCAGCCCCAGCATTTT. It specifies CASSLRAQPQHF.

This clonotype appeared many times. This chain uses TRBV11-2 with TRBJ1-1; D unresolved. The V end was cut by 1 base, the J end by 5 bases, with 17 bases between. Germline V gene data show CDR1 as SGHAT and CDR2 as FQNNGV. The CDR3 covers 16 residues. The CDR3 DNA sequence: TGTGCCAGCAGCTTAGGGTCGCGCAGGTCAGAAACTGAAGCTTTCTTT. It is translated as CASSLGSRRSETEAFF.

This clonotype was detected only a few times. The rearrangement uses TRBV6-1 and TRBJ2-2; 8 bases align to TRBD2. This CDR3 has 15 amino acids. The J segment lost 1 base and the V segment lost 7 bases, leaving 5 bases of the junction unmatched. Germline CDR1 and CDR2: MNHNS and SASEGT. CDR3 residues: CASKLAGMNTGELFF. The CDR3 coding sequence is TGTGCCAGCAAATTAGCGGGAATGAACACCGGGGAGCTGTTTTTT.

This clonotype was recorded many times. The V call is TRBV5-1, the J call TRBJ2-7; D gene uncertain. The germline V gene encodes CDR1 SGHRS and CDR2 YFSETQ. Trimming left V 5 bases short and J 0 bases short, with 9 bases between. CDR3 length: 13 residues. The CDR3 here is CASRVGSSYEQYF. The CDR3 coding sequence is TGCGCCAGCAGGGTAGGAAGCTCCTACGAGCAGTACTTC. Supplemented by reference TRBV5-1 and TRBJ2-7, the full variable domain reads KAGVTQTPRYLIKTRGQQVTLSCSPISGHRSVSWYQQTPGQGLQFLFEYFSETQRNKGNFPGRFSGRQFSNSRSEMNVSTLELGDSALYLCASRVGSSYEQYFGPGTRLTVT.

This clonotype showed up many times. The chain links TRBV2 to TRBJ2-7; D assignment may be TRBD1 or TRBD2 (5 bases each). The CDR3 length is 16 residues. Trimming removed 5 bases from V and 3 bases from J, with 20 bases in between. Germline CDR1 reads SNHLY; CDR2 reads FYNNEI. For the CDR3, the DNA is TGTGCCAGCAGTTCTATACCCTCGGGGACGAACTACGAGCAGTACTTC. Encoded protein: CASSSIPSGTNYEQYF.

The table lists this clonotype with many counts. The J gene is TRBJ2-5, the V gene TRBV30, with 8 bases lining up with TRBD2. The CDR3 loop spans 13 amino acids. The germline CDR1 and CDR2 sequences are GTSNPN and SVGIG (reference sequence). V lost 4 bases to trimming and J lost 5 bases; unmatched junction nucleotides: 6. In DNA, the CDR3 is TGTGCCTGGACTGCGGGAGGCTGGGAGACCCAGTACTTC. As protein: CAWTAGGWETQYF.

The chain has TRBV29-1 and TRBJ1-1; D is unresolved. Trimming shortened V by 5 bases and J by 4 bases, and 20 bases separated the two germline ends. The CDR3 is 15 residues long. Germline V gives CDR1 SQVTM, CDR2 ANQGSEA. The CDR3 is CSVNPQKLMSTEAFF. The DNA of the CDR3 is TGCAGCGTTAACCCGCAGAAACTTATGAGCACTGAAGCTTTCTTT.

This clonotype was observed at least ten times. Here the CDR3 reads CASSPGRAKVYEQYF. CDR3 DNA sequence: TGTGCCAGCAGCCCCGGGAGGGCCAAAGTCTACGAGCAGTACTTC. The V gene is TRBV11-1, the J gene TRBJ2-7; 8 nucleotides line up with TRBD2. The V and J ends lost 5 bases and 3 bases, in that order; junction bases with no gene match: 9. The CDR3 is made up of 15 amino acids. Per germline, CDR1 SGHAT and CDR2 FQDESV (reference sequence).

This clonotype has only a few counts. The chain has TRBV6-2 or TRBV6-3 and TRBJ2-1; 8 bases line up with TRBD1. The germline gives CDR1 MNHEY, CDR2 SVGEGT. J lost 7 bases, V lost 6 bases, and 14 bases had no gene match. The CDR3 consists of 16 residues. CDR3 amino acids: CASRHLGQGVWNEQFF. The CDR3 DNA sequence: TGTGCCAGCAGACACCTCGGACAGGGCGTTTGGAATGAGCAGTTCTTC.

This clonotype has a count of ten or more. The chain employs TRBV11-2 and TRBJ2-7, with D possibly TRBD2 on 6 matching bases. Between the trimmed V and J ends, which lost 3 bases and 7 bases, there was a span of 16 bases. The CDR3 is made up of 14 amino acids. The germline V gene encodes CDR1 SGHAT and CDR2 FQNNGV. CDR3 coding DNA: TGTGCCAGCAGCTTTGCCCCTCCAAGCGGGGAGCAGTACTTC. Translated: CASSFAPPSGEQYF.

This sequence joins TRBV10-3 and TRBJ2-4, with D possibly matching TRBD2 (5 bases). Trimming stripped 5 bases from V and 5 bases from J, with 13 bases between. The germline V gene has CDR1 ENHRY and CDR2 SYGVKD. This CDR3 spans 14 amino acids. This CDR3 reads CAISSGLLQNIQYF. The CDR3 nucleotides read TGTGCCATCAGTTCGGGGTTACTCCAAAACATTCAGTACTTC.

This clonotype showed up many times. CDR3 residues: CSVDKTSGRNNEQFF. Here the CDR3 DNA reads TGCAGCGTTGATAAGACTAGCGGGAGGAACAATGAGCAGTTCTTC. The gene calls are TRBV29-1 and TRBJ2-1, with 13 bases identical to TRBD2. The CDR3 totals 15 residues. Germline V gene lookup returns CDR1 SQVTM and CDR2 ANQGSEA. J gave up 5 bases and V 3 bases, and 4 bases lay outside the gene matches.

This clonotype was picked up many times. The chain joins TRBV28 to TRBJ1-1, with no clear D. The length of the CDR3 is 15 residues. Trimming shortened V by 8 bases and J by 1 base, and 17 bases separated the two germline ends. Germline V gene lookup returns CDR1 MDHEN and CDR2 SYDVKM. CDR3 residues: CASDRRRLRNTEAFF. The CDR3 bases are TGTGCCAGCGACCGACGGCGGCTTAGGAACACTGAAGCTTTCTTT.